The subject of this entry is one T cell receptor beta chain. From the 5' RACE reads, TCRdb lists one entry per CDR3 protein and no DNA. This sample's clone table lists 350,000 to 450,000 distinct CDR3 sequences. The CDR3 covers 14 residues. Germline V gene lookup returns CDR1 DFQATT and CDR2 SNEGSKA (reference sequence). This record comes from a study of T cells expressing NK-cell markers. This receptor was taken from a man aged 18 to 69 in good health. Sample: blood T cells: a sorted CD56 or NKG2C T cell subset, CD4+ or CD8+ T cells, or bulk PBMC T cells (not recorded which). V usage is TRBV20-1 and J usage is TRBJ2-7; TCRdb outputs TRBD1, but without DNA this stays unchecked. The CDR3 loop reads CSAEPGHSSYEQYF.